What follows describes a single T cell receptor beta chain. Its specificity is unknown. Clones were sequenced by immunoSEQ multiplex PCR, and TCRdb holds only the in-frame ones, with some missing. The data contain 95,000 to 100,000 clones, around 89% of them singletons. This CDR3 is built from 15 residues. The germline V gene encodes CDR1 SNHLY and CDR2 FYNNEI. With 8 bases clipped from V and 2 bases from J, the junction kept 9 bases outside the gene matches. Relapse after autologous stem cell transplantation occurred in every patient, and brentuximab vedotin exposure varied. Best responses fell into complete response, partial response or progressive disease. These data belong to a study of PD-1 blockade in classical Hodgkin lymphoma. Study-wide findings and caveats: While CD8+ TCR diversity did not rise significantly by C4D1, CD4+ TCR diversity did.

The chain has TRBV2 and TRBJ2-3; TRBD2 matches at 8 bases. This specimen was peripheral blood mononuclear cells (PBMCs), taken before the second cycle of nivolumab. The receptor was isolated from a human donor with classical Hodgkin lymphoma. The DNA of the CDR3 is TGTGCCAGCTCCTTATACGGGGGGGTCACAGATACGCAGTATTTT. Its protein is CASSLYGGVTDTQYF.